Listed below are T cell receptor beta chains from one sample, sequenced in a study of blood T cell repertoires in COVID-19. Libraries were prepared by immunoSEQ multiplex PCR; TCRdb keeps only in-frame clonotypes and omits some of them. The sample contains some 340,000 clones, over 80% of which appear only once. The sequenced sample consisted of PBMCs or T cells enriched from blood (not recorded which). The receptors were sampled from a woman between 50 and 59 years old who had recovered from COVID-19. Each CDR3 is given without its conserved first and last residue. The D gene is left open where the match is weak.

V: TRBV2; D: NA; CDR3: ASSVGVSTDTQY
V: TRBV5-1; D: TRBD1; CDR3: ASSFGTGGEKLF
V: TRBV5-5; D: TRBD1; CDR3: ASSLLDRGYVHNEQF
V: TRBV5-1; D: TRBD1; CDR3: ASSLGGTGSYEQY
V: TRBV5-4; D: TRBD1; CDR3: ASSSYLPGQGSGANVLT
V: TRBV4-1; D: NA; CDR3: ASSHLDSYSYEQY
V: TRBV5-6; D: NA; CDR3: ASSLLDTQETQY
V: TRBV11-2; D: NA; CDR3: ASSLDVSQETQY
V: TRBV19; D: NA; CDR3: ASSMVGEGRGSGYT
V: TRBV21-1; D: NA; CDR3: ASRRDRGGDTGELF
V: TRBV7-9; D: NA; CDR3: ASSRVGISYEQY
V: TRBV7-2; D: NA; CDR3: ASSLPPQGGRAYT
V: TRBV9; D: TRBD2; CDR3: ASSPSGTSVYNEQF
V: TRBV7-2; D: NA; CDR3: ASSFRGGGSPLH
V: TRBV10-3; D: NA; CDR3: AISYPGQPEQY
V: TRBV2; D: NA; CDR3: ASMARSYPQH